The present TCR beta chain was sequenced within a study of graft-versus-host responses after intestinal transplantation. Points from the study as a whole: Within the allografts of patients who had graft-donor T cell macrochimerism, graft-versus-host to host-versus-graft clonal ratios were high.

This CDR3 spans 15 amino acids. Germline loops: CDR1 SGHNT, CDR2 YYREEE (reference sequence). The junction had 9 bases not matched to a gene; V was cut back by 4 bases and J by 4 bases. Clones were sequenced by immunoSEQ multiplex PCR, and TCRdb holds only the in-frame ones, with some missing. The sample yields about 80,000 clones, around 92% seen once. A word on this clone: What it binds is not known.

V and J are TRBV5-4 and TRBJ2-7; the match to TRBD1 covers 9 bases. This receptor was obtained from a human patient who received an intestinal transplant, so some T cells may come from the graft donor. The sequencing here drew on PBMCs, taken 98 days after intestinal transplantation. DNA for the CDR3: TGTGCCAGCAGCCTGCCCGGGACAGGGTTATACGAGCAGTACTTC. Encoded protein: CASSLPGTGLYEQYF.